This is a list of T cell receptor beta chains from one sample in a study of blood T cell repertoires in COVID-19. Sequencing was performed with immunoSEQ multiplex PCR; in TCRdb, only in-frame clones are kept and a portion is missing. This table holds under 85,000 clones, around 90% found once. What was sequenced was peripheral blood. These receptors were collected from a man in his 70s with acute or convalescent COVID-19. CDR3s include the opening cysteine and the closing phenylalanine or tryptophan. The D gene is left open where the match is weak. Where a row states a size, it is once, few, many or the class of an expanded clone; other rows omit it.

>TRBJ1-1|-|-|TRBV5-4
CASSLGGGGDSEAFF
TGTGCCAGCAGCTTAGGCGGGGGTGGAGATTCTGAAGCTTTCTTT
>TRBJ1-6|-|-|TRBV3-1/TRBV3-2
CASSQEQGNSPLHF
TGTGCCAGCAGCCAAGAACAGGGAAATTCACCCCTCCACTTT
>TRBJ1-1|-|-|TRBV20-1
CSGGLTTEAFF
TGCAGTGGAGGTTTGACCACTGAAGCTTTCTTT
>TRBJ2-1|-|TRBD2|TRBV9
CASSAQTSGRNEQFF
TGTGCCAGCAGCGCTCAGACTAGCGGGAGAAATGAGCAGTTCTTC
>TRBJ1-1|-|-|TRBV27
CASSRQENTEAFF
TGTGCCAGCAGTCGACAGGAGAACACTGAAGCTTTCTTT
>TRBJ2-1|-|TRBD1|TRBV10-1
CASKGGTGGAAGTRNNEQFF
TGCGCCAGCAAAGGTGGGACAGGGGGCGCAGCCGGGACTAGGAACAATGAGCAGTTCTTC
>TRBJ2-3|-|-|TRBV30
CAWEDTYSSTDTQYF
TGTGCCTGGGAAGACACATACAGCTCCACAGATACGCAGTATTTT
>TRBJ2-1|-|TRBD2|TRBV6-1
CASSVAGGYNEQFF
TGTGCCAGCAGTGTAGCGGGGGGTTACAATGAGCAGTTCTTC
>TRBJ2-1|-|TRBD1|TRBV7-2
CASSTRQGAGNEQFF
TGTGCCAGCAGCACAAGACAGGGGGCAGGCAATGAGCAGTTCTTC
>TRBJ2-1|-|TRBD2|TRBV7-8
CASSLRGAGGPHNEQFF
TGTGCCAGCAGCTTACGTGGAGCGGGGGGACCACACAATGAGCAGTTCTTC
>TRBJ1-1|-|-|TRBV5-1
CASSLAAGVYTEAFF
TGCGCCAGCAGCTTGGCAGCGGGTGTTTACACTGAAGCTTTCTTT
>TRBJ1-5|-|-|TRBV2
CASSGGNSNQPQHF
TGTGCCAGCAGTGGAGGCAATAGCAATCAGCCCCAGCATTTT
>TRBJ1-3|once|-|TRBV7-9
CASSLDRVISSGNTIYF
TGTGCCAGCAGCTTAGACAGGGTGATCTCCTCTGGAAACACCATATATTTT
>TRBJ2-1|-|TRBD2|TRBV4-1
CASSRGGLAGYNEQFF
TGCGCCAGCAGCCGAGGCGGACTAGCGGGTTACAATGAGCAGTTCTTC
>TRBJ2-7|-|-|TRBV6-5
CASGGTASSYEQYF
TGTGCCAGCGGAGGGACAGCAAGCTCCTACGAGCAGTACTTC
>TRBJ2-7|-|-|TRBV11-2
CASSRWRYEQYF
TGTGCCAGCAGTCGTTGGAGATACGAGCAGTACTTC
>TRBJ1-4|-|-|TRBV19
CASKFTGANEKLFF
TGTGCCAGTAAATTCACCGGGGCTAATGAAAAACTGTTTTTT
>TRBJ2-7|-|-|TRBV19
CASSIGSTYEQYF
TGTGCCAGTAGTATTGGCAGTACCTACGAGCAGTACTTC
>TRBJ1-2|-|-|TRBV4-3
CASSPEPRGLPGGGYTF
TGCGCCAGCAGCCCGGAGCCTAGAGGCCTCCCCGGGGGAGGCTACACCTTC
>TRBJ1-6|-|TRBD1|TRBV6-5
CASTETGRNSPLHF
TGTGCCAGCACCGAGACAGGGCGGAATTCACCCCTCCACTTT
>TRBJ2-3|-|TRBD1|TRBV7-9
CATTRQGAADTQYF
TGTGCCACAACTCGACAGGGGGCGGCAGATACGCAGTATTTT
>TRBJ2-2|-|-|TRBV9
CASSVSRGKNTGELFF
TGTGCCAGCAGCGTATCTCGGGGAAAGAACACCGGGGAGCTGTTTTTT
>TRBJ1-6|-|TRBD1|TRBV28
CASSSDRGRSPLHF
TGTGCCAGCAGCTCCGACAGGGGGCGATCACCCCTCCACTTT
>TRBJ1-4|once|-|TRBV19
CASSITFGEKLFF
TGTGCCAGTAGTATAACTTTCGGTGAAAAACTGTTTTTT
>TRBJ2-3|-|TRBD2|TRBV27
CASSLSAFGLADTDTQYF
TGTGCCAGCAGTTTATCGGCCTTTGGACTAGCGGACACAGATACGCAGTATTTT
>TRBJ2-3|-|-|TRBV6-5
CASRARTLMPQYF
TGTGCCAGCAGAGCAAGAACCCTCATGCCGCAGTATTTT
>TRBJ1-6|-|-|TRBV9
CASSVGQNNSPLHF
TGTGCCAGCAGCGTAGGGCAGAATAATTCACCCCTCCACTTT
>TRBJ1-2|-|TRBD1|TRBV5-6
CASSFRDRLPPGYTF
TGTGCCAGCAGCTTCCGGGACAGGTTACCCCCTGGCTACACCTTC
>TRBJ2-3|-|-|TRBV11-2
CASSSPGTDTQYF
TGTGCCAGCAGCTCCCCGGGCACAGATACGCAGTATTTT
>TRBJ2-7|few|TRBD2|TRBV11-2
CASSLEAGPSYEQYF
TGTGCCAGCAGCTTAGAAGCGGGACCATCCTACGAGCAGTACTTC
>TRBJ1-5|-|TRBD1|TRBV19
CASSIRGQGVYQPQHF
TGTGCCAGTAGTATACGGGGACAGGGGGTTTATCAGCCCCAGCATTTT
>TRBJ1-2|-|TRBD1|TRBV2
CASRQGSVYGYTF
TGTGCCAGCCGACAGGGATCGGTCTATGGCTACACCTTC